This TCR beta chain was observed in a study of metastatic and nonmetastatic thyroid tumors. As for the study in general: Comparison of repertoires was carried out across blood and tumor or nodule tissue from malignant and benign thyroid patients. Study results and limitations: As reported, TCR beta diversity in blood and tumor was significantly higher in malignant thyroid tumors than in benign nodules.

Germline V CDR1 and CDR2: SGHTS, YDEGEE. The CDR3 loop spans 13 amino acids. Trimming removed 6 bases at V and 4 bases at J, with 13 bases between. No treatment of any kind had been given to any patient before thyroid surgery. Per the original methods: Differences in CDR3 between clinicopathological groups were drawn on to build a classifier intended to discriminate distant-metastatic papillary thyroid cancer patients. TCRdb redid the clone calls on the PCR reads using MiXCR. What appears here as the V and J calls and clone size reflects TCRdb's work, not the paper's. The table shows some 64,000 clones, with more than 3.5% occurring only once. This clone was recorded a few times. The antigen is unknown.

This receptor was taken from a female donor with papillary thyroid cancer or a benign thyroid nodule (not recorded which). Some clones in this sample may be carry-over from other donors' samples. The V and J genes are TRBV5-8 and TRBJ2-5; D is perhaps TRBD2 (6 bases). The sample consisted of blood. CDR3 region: CASILEEGETQYF. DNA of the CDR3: TGTGCCAGCATCCTGGAGGAGGGAGAGACCCAGTACTTC.